The sequence of this T cell receptor beta chain was determined in a study of blood T cell repertoires in COVID-19. For the study at large: The United States, Italy and Spain supplied acute and convalescent COVID-19 samples. T cells, B-cell-depleted T cells, or PBMCs provided the cDNA or gDNA that served as material.

How the authors handled the data: Counts of nucleated cells, estimated from reference gene primer amplification, were obtained. Assay: immunoSEQ multiplex PCR; the TCRdb copy retains only in-frame clones and omits some. V and J calls and clone size are as listed in that table; D and trimming were resolved from the DNA. The table lists under 45,000 clones, just under 85% of them singletons. The sequencing sample was made of peripheral blood. The sequence came from a human donor in a cohort sampled during active COVID-19.

CDR3 protein: CASSDRAFGYTF. The CDR3 coding sequence is TGTGCCAGCAGCGACAGGGCATTTGGCTACACCTTC. The chain recombines TRBV7-2 with TRBJ1-2, with 7 nucleotides matching TRBD1. Looked up from germline, CDR1 is SGHTA and CDR2 is FQGNSA. This CDR3 is built from 12 residues. The J segment lost 7 bases and the V segment lost 5 bases, leaving 4 bases of the junction unmatched. The full variable domain, with the rest looked up from reference TRBV7-2 and TRBJ1-2, is GAGVSQSPSNKVTEKGKDVELRCDPISGHTALYWYRQSLGQGLEFLIYFQGNSAPDKSGLPSDRFSAERTGGSVSTLTIQRTQQEDSAVYLCASSDRAFGYTFGSGTRLTVV.